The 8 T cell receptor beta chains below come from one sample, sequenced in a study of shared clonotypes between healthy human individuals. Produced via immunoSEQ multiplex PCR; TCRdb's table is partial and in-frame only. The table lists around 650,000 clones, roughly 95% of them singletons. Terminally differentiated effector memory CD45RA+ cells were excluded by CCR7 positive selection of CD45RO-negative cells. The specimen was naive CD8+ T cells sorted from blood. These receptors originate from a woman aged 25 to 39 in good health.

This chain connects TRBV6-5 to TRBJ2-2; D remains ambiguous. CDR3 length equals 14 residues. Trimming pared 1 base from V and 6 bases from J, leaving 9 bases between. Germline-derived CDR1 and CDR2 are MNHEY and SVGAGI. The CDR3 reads CASSYFGLAGELFF. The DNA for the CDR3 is TGTGCCAGCAGTTACTTTGGCCTGGCCGGGGAGCTGTTTTTT.

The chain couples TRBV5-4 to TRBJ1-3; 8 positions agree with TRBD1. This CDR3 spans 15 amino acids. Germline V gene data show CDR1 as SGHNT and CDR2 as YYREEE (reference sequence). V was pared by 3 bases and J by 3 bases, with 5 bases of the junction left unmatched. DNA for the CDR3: TGTGCCAGCAGCTATGACAGGGGTGGTGGAAACACCATATATTTT. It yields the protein CASSYDRGGGNTIYF.

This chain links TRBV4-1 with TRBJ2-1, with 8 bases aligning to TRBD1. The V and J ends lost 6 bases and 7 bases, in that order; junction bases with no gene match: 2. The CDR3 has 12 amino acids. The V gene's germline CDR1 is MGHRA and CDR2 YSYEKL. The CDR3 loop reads CASRRQGNEQFF. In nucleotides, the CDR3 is TGCGCCAGCAGAAGACAGGGGAATGAGCAGTTCTTC.

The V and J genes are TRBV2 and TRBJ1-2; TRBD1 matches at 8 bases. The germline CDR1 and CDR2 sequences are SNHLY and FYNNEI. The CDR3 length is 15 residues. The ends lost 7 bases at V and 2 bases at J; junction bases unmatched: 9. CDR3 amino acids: CASTLAGGLNYGYTF. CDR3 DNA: TGTGCCAGCACCCTGGCAGGGGGCTTGAACTATGGCTACACCTTC. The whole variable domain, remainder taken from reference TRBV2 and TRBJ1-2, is EPEVTQTPSHQVTQMGQEVILRCVPISNHLYFYWYRQILGQKVEFLVSFYNNEISEKSEIFDDQFSVERPDGSNFTLKIRSTKLEDSAMYFCASTLAGGLNYGYTFGSGTRLTVV.

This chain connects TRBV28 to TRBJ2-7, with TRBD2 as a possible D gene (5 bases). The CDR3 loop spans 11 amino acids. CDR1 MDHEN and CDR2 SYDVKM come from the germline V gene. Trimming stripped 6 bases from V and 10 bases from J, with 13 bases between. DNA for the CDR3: TGTGCCAGCAGCTCCGCGAGGGTCCAGTACTTC. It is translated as CASSSARVQYF.

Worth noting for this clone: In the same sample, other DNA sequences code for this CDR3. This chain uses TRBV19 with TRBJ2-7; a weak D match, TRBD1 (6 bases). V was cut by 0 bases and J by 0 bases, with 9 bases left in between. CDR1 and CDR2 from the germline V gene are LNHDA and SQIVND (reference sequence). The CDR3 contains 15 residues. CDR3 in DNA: TGTGCCAGTAGTATAGAGACAGGCGTCTCCTACGAGCAGTACTTC. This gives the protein CASSIETGVSYEQYF.

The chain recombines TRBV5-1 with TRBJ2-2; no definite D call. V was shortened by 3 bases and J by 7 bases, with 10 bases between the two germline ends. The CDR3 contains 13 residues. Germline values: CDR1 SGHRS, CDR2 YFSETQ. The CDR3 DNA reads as TGCGCCAGCAGCTACTATAAGGTCGGGGAGCTGTTTTTT. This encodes CASSYYKVGELFF.

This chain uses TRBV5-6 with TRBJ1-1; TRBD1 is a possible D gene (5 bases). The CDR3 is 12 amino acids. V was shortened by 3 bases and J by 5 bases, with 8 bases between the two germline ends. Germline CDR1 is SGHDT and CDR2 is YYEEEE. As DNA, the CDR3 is TGTGCCAGCAGCTGGGCAGGGACTGAAGCTTTCTTT. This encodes CASSWAGTEAFF.